This T cell receptor (beta chain) was sequenced during a study of T cell responses to AZD1222 COVID-19 vaccine. As concerns this clone: Its antigen is undetermined.

Overall study results and limits: No day 14 peak samples; only post-peak repertoires were characterized. Vaccine-associated CD4 TCRs ranged over spike, dominating at 160-218 and 743-854. Targets within unmutated variant regions were reportedly found for nearly half of spike-specific TCRs. Spike-specific TCR breadth and depth rose after two AZD1222 doses.

TCRdb's copy holds only in-frame clones and misses some; the assay was immunoSEQ multiplex PCR. The table includes about 83,000 clones, approximately 87% detected once. The sample here was peripheral blood, taken on day 0 of MenACWY control vaccination. The sequence derives from an adult in good health.

Here the CDR3 DNA reads TGTGCCAGCAGGGGAGACGCCCATCAGCCCCAGCATTTT. Translating it yields CASRGDAHQPQHF. This chain joins TRBV12-3 or TRBV12-4 and TRBJ1-5; D remains unclear. The CDR3 covers 13 residues. With 6 bases removed from V and 5 bases from J, the gap between germline ends came to 11 bases.